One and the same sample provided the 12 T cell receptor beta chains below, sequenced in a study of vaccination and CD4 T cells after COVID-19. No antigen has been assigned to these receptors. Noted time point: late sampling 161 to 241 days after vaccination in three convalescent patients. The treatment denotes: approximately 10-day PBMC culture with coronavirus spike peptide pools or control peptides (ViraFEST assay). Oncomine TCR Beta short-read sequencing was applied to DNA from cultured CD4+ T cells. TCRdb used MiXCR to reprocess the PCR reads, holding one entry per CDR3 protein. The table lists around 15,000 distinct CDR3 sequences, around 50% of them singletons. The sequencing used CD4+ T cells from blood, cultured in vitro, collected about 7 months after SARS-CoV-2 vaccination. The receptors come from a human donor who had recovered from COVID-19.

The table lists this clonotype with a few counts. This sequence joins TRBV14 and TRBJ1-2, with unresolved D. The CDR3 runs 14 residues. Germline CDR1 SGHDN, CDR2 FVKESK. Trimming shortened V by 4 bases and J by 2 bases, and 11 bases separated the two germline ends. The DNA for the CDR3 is TGTGCCAGCAGCCGACGTACCGGGAACTATGGCTACACCTTC. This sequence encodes CASSRRTGNYGYTF.

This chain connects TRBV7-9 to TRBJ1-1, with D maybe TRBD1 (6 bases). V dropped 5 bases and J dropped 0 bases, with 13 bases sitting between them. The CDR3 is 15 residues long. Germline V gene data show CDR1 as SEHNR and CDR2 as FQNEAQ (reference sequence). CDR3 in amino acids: CASSVQGTLNTEAFF. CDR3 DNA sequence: TGTGCCAGCAGCGTACAGGGTACCCTGAACACTGAAGCTTTCTTT. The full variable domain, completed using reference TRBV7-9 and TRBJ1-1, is DTGVSQNPRHKITKRGQNVTFRCDPISEHNRLYWYRQTLGQGPEFLTYFQNEAQLEKSRLLSDRFSAERPKGSFSTLEIQRTEQGDSAMYLCASSVQGTLNTEAFFGQGTRLTVV.

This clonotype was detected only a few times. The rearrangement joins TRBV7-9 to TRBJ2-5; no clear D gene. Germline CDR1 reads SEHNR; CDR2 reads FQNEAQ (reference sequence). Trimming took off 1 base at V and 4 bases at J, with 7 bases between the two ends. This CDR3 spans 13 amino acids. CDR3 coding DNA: TGTGCCAGCAGCTTAGACCCAAGAGAGACCCAGTACTTC. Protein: CASSLDPRETQYF.

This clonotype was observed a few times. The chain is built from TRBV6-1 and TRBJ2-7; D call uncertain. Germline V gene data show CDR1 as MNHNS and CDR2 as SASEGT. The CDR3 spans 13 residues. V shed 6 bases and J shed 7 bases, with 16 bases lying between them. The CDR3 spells CASRRSGLAEQYF. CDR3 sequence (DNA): TGTGCCAGCAGAAGATCCGGGCTGGCGGAGCAGTACTTC.

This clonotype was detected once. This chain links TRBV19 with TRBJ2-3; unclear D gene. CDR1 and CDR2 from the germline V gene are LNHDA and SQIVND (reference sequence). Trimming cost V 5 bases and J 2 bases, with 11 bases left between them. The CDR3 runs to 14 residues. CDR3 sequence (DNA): TGTGCCAGTAGTCTAGGCCAAAACACAGATACGCAGTATTTT. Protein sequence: CASSLGQNTDTQYF.

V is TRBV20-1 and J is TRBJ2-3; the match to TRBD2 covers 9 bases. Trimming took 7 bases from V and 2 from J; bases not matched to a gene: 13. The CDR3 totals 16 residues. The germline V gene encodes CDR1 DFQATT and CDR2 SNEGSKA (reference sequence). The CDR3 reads CSVRLLAGRLTDTQYF. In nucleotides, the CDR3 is TGCAGTGTCCGCCTACTAGCGGGCCGGCTCACAGATACGCAGTATTTT.

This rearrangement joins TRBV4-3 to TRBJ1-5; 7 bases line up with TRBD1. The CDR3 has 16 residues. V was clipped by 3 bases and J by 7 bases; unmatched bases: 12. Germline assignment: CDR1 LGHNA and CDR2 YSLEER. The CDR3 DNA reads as TGCGCCAGCAGCCAGGACGCGAGACAGGGAGGACAGCCCCAGCATTTT. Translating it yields CASSQDARQGGQPQHF.

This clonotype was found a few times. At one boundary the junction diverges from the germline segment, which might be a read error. The CDR3 here is CRASGRGYNEQFF. CDR3 DNA sequence: TGCAGAGCTAGCGGGAGAGGGTACAATGAGCAGTTCTTC. The chain has TRBV20-1 and TRBJ2-1, with 10 bases matching TRBD2. CDR1 and CDR2 (germline): DFQATT, SNEGSKA (reference sequence). This CDR3 comprises 13 residues.

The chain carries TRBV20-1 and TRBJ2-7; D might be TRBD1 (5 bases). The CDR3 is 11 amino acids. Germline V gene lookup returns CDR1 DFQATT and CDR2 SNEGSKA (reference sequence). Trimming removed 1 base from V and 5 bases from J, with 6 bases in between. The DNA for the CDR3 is TGCAGTGCTAGAGGGGGCCACGAGCAGTACTTC. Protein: CSARGGHEQYF.

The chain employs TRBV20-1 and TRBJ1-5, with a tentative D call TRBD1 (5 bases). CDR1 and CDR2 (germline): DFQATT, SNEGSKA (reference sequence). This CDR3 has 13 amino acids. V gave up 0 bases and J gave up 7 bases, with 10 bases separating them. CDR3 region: CSAREAGRQPQHF. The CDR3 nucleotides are TGCAGTGCTAGAGAGGCAGGGAGGCAGCCCCAGCATTTT.

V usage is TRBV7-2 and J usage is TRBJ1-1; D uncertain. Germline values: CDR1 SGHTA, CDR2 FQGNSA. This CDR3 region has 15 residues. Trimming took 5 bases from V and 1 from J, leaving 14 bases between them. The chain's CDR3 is CASSRLSWSNTEAFF. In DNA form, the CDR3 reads TGTGCCAGCAGCCGACTCTCGTGGTCGAACACTGAAGCTTTCTTT.

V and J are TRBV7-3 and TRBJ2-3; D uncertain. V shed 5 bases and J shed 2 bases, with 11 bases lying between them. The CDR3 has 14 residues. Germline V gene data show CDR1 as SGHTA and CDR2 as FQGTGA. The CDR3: CASSLSGSTDTQYF. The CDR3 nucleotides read TGTGCCAGCAGCCTCTCAGGATCCACAGATACGCAGTATTTT.